The 9 T cell receptor beta chains in this list originate from one sample, sequenced in a study of graft-versus-host responses after intestinal transplantation. Using immunoSEQ multiplex PCR, the repertoire was profiled, and TCRdb retains in-frame clones only, with some absent. The table lists some 27,000 clones, 90% to 95% of them singletons. Material: PBMCs, obtained 30 days after intestinal transplant. These TCRs come from a human patient who received an intestinal transplant, so some T cells may come from the graft donor.

This rearrangement joins TRBV2 to TRBJ2-1, with no clear D. Trimming left V 4 bases short and J 8 bases short, with 15 bases between. The CDR3 has 14 residues. Per the germline V gene, CDR1 is SNHLY and CDR2 is FYNNEI. Here the CDR3 DNA reads TGTGCCAGCAGTGTAAGGATGGGCGGAGATGAGCAGTTCTTC. This encodes CASSVRMGGDEQFF.

The V call is TRBV9, the J call TRBJ2-1; no firm D call. The CDR3 consists of 15 residues. Between the trimmed V and J ends, which lost 0 bases and 1 base, there was a span of 8 bases. CDR1 is SGDLS, CDR2 YYNGEE, per germline. The CDR3 loop reads CASSVGMRSYNEQFF. The CDR3 nucleotides read TGTGCCAGCAGCGTAGGTATGCGGTCCTACAATGAGCAGTTCTTC.

V gene TRBV4-1 combines with J gene TRBJ2-7, with D possibly matching TRBD1 (6 bases). Trimming took off 3 bases at V and 1 base at J, with 10 bases between the two ends. CDR1 MGHRA and CDR2 YSYEKL come from the germline V gene. CDR3 length: 14 residues. DNA for the CDR3: TGCGCCAGCAGCCAGGTCAGGGGTTCCTACGAGCAGTACTTC. This gives the protein CASSQVRGSYEQYF.

The chain combines TRBV6-5 with TRBJ2-4; D gene ambiguous. The germline gives CDR1 MNHEY, CDR2 SVGAGI. The CDR3 contains 8 residues. V gave up 7 bases and J gave up 8 bases, with 0 bases separating them. CDR3 residues: CASNIQYF. In DNA, the CDR3 is TGTGCCAGCAACATTCAGTACTTC.

V and J are TRBV23-1 and TRBJ2-3, with a possible D match to TRBD1 (5 bases). TRBV23-1 is assigned to the ORF class and has an uncertain function. The V end was cut by 0 bases, the J end by 10 bases, with 11 bases between. This CDR3 is built from 13 residues. The CDR3 region is CASSQSIGAPQYF. The CDR3, as DNA: TGCGCCAGCAGTCAATCGATTGGGGCTCCGCAGTATTTT.

CDR3 coding DNA: TGTGCCAGCAGCGGGGGACTTTCGCCTAACTATGGCTACACCTTC. It yields the protein CASSGGLSPNYGYTF. The chain has TRBV7-9 and TRBJ1-2; a weak D match, TRBD1 (5 bases). Germline V gene sequence: CDR1 SEHNR, CDR2 FQNEAQ (reference sequence). The CDR3 is 15 residues long. V lost 5 bases to trimming and J lost 0 bases, with 13 bases between them.

The chain has TRBV7-8 and TRBJ2-4, with D perhaps TRBD2 (5 bases). V was trimmed by 5 bases and J by 2 bases, leaving 16 bases between them. This CDR3 has 16 residues. Germline values: CDR1 SGHVS, CDR2 FQNEAQ. The chain's CDR3 is CASSLSPGFPKNIQYF. As DNA, the CDR3 is TGTGCCAGCAGCCTCTCCCCGGGGTTTCCCAAAAACATTCAGTACTTC.

This sequence joins TRBV2 and TRBJ1-1; D is perhaps TRBD1 (5 bases). The V end was cut by 1 base, the J end by 7 bases, with 7 bases between. This CDR3 is 12 amino acids long. Germline CDR1 SNHLY, CDR2 FYNNEI. For the CDR3, the DNA is TGTGCCAGCAGTGAAGTGGGGGTTGAAGCTTTCTTT. Translation gives CASSEVGVEAFF.

The chain couples TRBV6-1 to TRBJ1-4, with D unresolved. Germline CDR1 MNHNS, CDR2 SASEGT. The V end lost 6 bases, the J end lost 5 bases, and 13 bases lay between the germline ends. The CDR3 has 14 residues. The CDR3 DNA sequence: TGTGCCAGCAGGTTGGACCCTCAGAATGAAAAACTGTTTTTT. Its protein is CASRLDPQNEKLFF.